Below, 23 T cell receptor beta chains from the same sample are listed, as sequenced in a study of T-cell memory formation after mild COVID-19. TCRdb itself ran the 5' RACE reads through MiXCR, one entry per CDR3 protein. This repertoire shows 200,000 to 300,000 distinct CDR3 sequences, roughly 14% found once; its top ten account for 2% to 2.5%. The sample taken for sequencing was PBMCs or a T cell subset sorted from them (not recorded which). The receptors come from an adult woman who had mild COVID-19 (a few samples of this study predate the infection). Cell type and time point are not known.

This clonotype was seen just once. The V gene is TRBV12-3 or TRBV12-4, the J gene TRBJ2-3; 7 positions match TRBD2. The trim removed 3 bases at V and 3 bases at J, leaving 3 bases unmatched. CDR3 length: 14 residues. The CDR3 coding sequence is TGTGCCAGCAGTTTTACCGGGGGGACAGATACGCAGTATTTT. This encodes CASSFTGGTDTQYF.

This clonotype was seen only a few times. This rearrangement joins TRBV18 to TRBJ1-2, with 9 bases matching TRBD1. With 3 bases clipped from V and 6 bases from J, the junction kept 5 bases outside the gene matches. From germline, CDR1 is KGHSH and CDR2 LQKENI. The CDR3 is made up of 14 amino acids. The chain's CDR3 is CASSPGTGRNGYTF. CDR3 in DNA: TGTGCCAGCTCACCTGGGACAGGGAGAAATGGCTACACCTTC.

This sequence joins TRBV29-1 and TRBJ2-7, with TRBD1 identical over 7 bases. The J segment lost 6 bases and the V segment lost 4 bases, leaving 15 bases of the junction unmatched. CDR3 length equals 15 residues. Germline values: CDR1 SQVTM, CDR2 ANQGSEA. CDR3 DNA: TGCAGCGTTGGACAGGGATTCCTCGGGCTCGGCGAGCAGTACTTC. Protein: CSVGQGFLGLGEQYF.

This chain joins TRBV12-3 or TRBV12-4 and TRBJ1-2; 11 bases are a match to TRBD1. With 7 bases clipped from V and 6 bases from J, the junction kept 7 bases outside the gene matches. The CDR3 spans 14 residues. CDR3 nucleotides: TGTGCCAGCACCCAGGACAGGGGGCTTGATGGCTACACCTTC. It translates to CASTQDRGLDGYTF.

This clonotype has a count of ten or more. The rearrangement joins TRBV20-1 to TRBJ2-7; D is possibly TRBD1 or TRBD2 (5 bases each). V lost 1 base and J 3 bases, leaving 10 bases between the germline ends. Germline V gene sequence: CDR1 DFQATT, CDR2 SNEGSKA (reference sequence). The CDR3 spans 13 residues. CDR3 region: CSARAGRSYEQYF. The CDR3 region has the DNA TGCAGTGCTAGAGCAGGGAGAAGCTACGAGCAGTACTTC.

This clonotype was detected many times. The J gene is TRBJ2-3, the V gene TRBV6-5, with 10 bases fitting TRBD2. The germline gives CDR1 MNHEY, CDR2 SVGAGI. The CDR3 length is 14 residues. The J segment lost 1 base and the V segment lost 10 bases, leaving 5 bases of the junction unmatched. The CDR3 nucleotides read TGTGCCACCAAGCGGGAGGGTCGCACAGATACGCAGTATTTT. Translating gives CATKREGRTDTQYF.

This clonotype was detected a few times. The chain couples TRBV7-2 to TRBJ1-6, with D tentatively TRBD1 (5 bases). Trimming shortened V by 3 bases and J by 9 bases, and 15 bases separated the two germline ends. The germline gives CDR1 SGHTA, CDR2 FQGNSA. CDR3 size: 15 residues. The CDR3 loop is CASSFRGQGGSPLHF. The CDR3 nucleotides are TGTGCCAGCAGCTTCAGAGGCCAGGGAGGTTCACCCCTCCACTTT. Full variable domain (remainder filled in from reference TRBV7-2 and TRBJ1-6): GAGVSQSPSNKVTEKGKDVELRCDPISGHTALYWYRQSLGQGLEFLIYFQGNSAPDKSGLPSDRFSAERTGGSVSTLTIQRTQQEDSAVYLCASSFRGQGGSPLHFGNGTRLTVT.

This clonotype was observed a few times. The genes are TRBV14 and TRBJ2-5; D gene unclear. Germline V CDR1 and CDR2: SGHDN, FVKESK. The CDR3 spans 14 residues. V shed 4 bases and J shed 4 bases, with 13 bases lying between them. CDR3 bases: TGTGCCAGCAGCCGGTCAAGTTTTCGAGAGACCCAGTACTTC. Its protein is CASSRSSFRETQYF.

The sample holds many counts of this clonotype. The chain uses TRBV24-1 and TRBJ2-5; TRBD1 might be the D (5 bases). Trimming shortened V by 10 bases and J by 0 bases, and 11 bases separated the two germline ends. The CDR3 extends over 13 amino acids. Per the germline V gene, CDR1 is KGHDR and CDR2 is SFDVKD. DNA of the CDR3: TGTGCCACATCTAGGGGAAACCAAGAGACCCAGTACTTC. It yields the protein CATSRGNQETQYF.

The rearrangement joins TRBV19 to TRBJ1-2; 10 bases fit TRBD1. Germline V gene sequence: CDR1 LNHDA, CDR2 SQIVND (reference sequence). J lost 5 bases, V lost 3 bases, and 3 bases had no gene match. CDR3 length: 14 residues. CDR3 sequence: CASSIGTGDYGYTF. The CDR3 nucleotides read TGTGCCAGTAGTATTGGGACAGGGGATTATGGCTACACCTTC.

This clonotype was seen at least ten times. The gene calls are TRBV11-3 and TRBJ2-1, with 8 bases aligning to TRBD2. V trimming: 1 base; J trimming: 5 bases; junction bases outside the gene matches: 4. This CDR3 is 15 amino acids long. Germline CDR1 and CDR2: SGHNT and YENEEA. The CDR3 nucleotides read TGTGCCAGCAGCTTAGCGGGGGGGGTCCACAATGAGCAGTTCTTC. Its protein product is CASSLAGGVHNEQFF.

The table lists this clonotype with a few counts. This chain connects TRBV4-1 to TRBJ2-2, with D perhaps TRBD2 (5 bases). The CDR3 length is 17 residues. V lost 4 bases and J lost 5, with 20 bases in between. The germline V gene has CDR1 MGHRA and CDR2 YSYEKL. CDR3 bases: TGCGCCAGCAGCCGAATCACCACCAGGACTGGGACCGGGGAGCTGTTTTTT. This sequence encodes CASSRITTRTGTGELFF.

This clonotype was found a few times. The chain has TRBV18 and TRBJ2-7, with no clear D. The CDR3 totals 13 residues. Germline CDR1 is KGHSH and CDR2 is LQKENI. V shed 1 base and J shed 3 bases, with 7 bases lying between them. CDR3 amino acids: CASSPRPDYEQYF. The CDR3 DNA follows: TGTGCCAGCTCACCACGGCCGGACTACGAGCAGTACTTC.

The chain is built from TRBV12-3 or TRBV12-4 and TRBJ2-3; 10 positions match TRBD2. With 6 bases clipped from V and 13 bases from J, the junction kept 7 bases outside the gene matches. The CDR3 extends over 12 amino acids. CDR3 protein: CASRSIGTSEYF. DNA for the CDR3: TGTGCCAGCAGGTCGATAGGGACTAGCGAGTATTTT.

The chain has TRBV20-1 and TRBJ1-2; D ambiguous. This CDR3 spans 14 amino acids. V lost 3 bases and J lost 5, with 16 bases in between. CDR1 and CDR2 from the germline V gene are DFQATT and SNEGSKA (reference sequence). The CDR3 spells CSASGGQSGYGYTF. The CDR3 coding sequence is TGCAGTGCTAGTGGAGGGCAGTCAGGTTATGGCTACACCTTC.

This clonotype was observed a few times. The junction departs from germline at one end; a sequencing error may be responsible. The rearrangement uses TRBV7-7 and TRBJ2-1; possible D gene TRBD2, 6 bases. Germline V CDR1 and CDR2: SSHAT, FNYEAQ (reference sequence). The CDR3 runs to 16 residues. For the CDR3, the DNA is TGTGCTAGCAGCCCCCTCGGCGGGACCCCCTACAATGAGCAGTTCTTC. Protein product: CASSPLGGTPYNEQFF.

This clonotype was counted many times. The rearrangement links TRBV5-1 to TRBJ2-2; 7 bases align to TRBD1. The V segment lost 5 bases and the J segment 5 bases; nucleotides outside the gene matches: 9. The CDR3 extends over 15 amino acids. Germline CDR1 and CDR2: SGHRS and YFSETQ. CDR3 loop: CASRDGQAVTGELFF. CDR3 coding DNA: TGCGCCAGCAGGGATGGACAGGCCGTTACCGGGGAGCTGTTTTTT.

The chain employs TRBV6-6 and TRBJ1-4; D not certain. The CDR3 is 12 amino acids. CDR1 and CDR2 (germline): MNHNY, SVGAGI (reference sequence). The V end lost 7 bases, the J end lost 13 bases, and 16 bases lay between the germline ends. Here the CDR3 DNA reads TGTGCCAGCACTGATAGCCCCGAACCACTGTTTTTT. This encodes CASTDSPEPLFF.

Only a few counts were recorded for this clonotype. CDR3 sequence reads: CASRLTGRTEAFF. In DNA form, the CDR3 reads TGTGCCAGCAGATTGACAGGGAGGACTGAAGCTTTCTTT. The gene calls are TRBV4-2 and TRBJ1-1; 7 positions agree with TRBD1. Germline V gene lookup returns CDR1 LGHNA and CDR2 YNFKEQ. CDR3 length equals 13 residues. With 6 bases clipped from V and 5 bases from J, the junction kept 6 bases outside the gene matches.

This clonotype was found many times. The chain couples TRBV6-2 or TRBV6-3 to TRBJ2-2; D call uncertain. V was trimmed by 6 bases and J by 9 bases, leaving 14 bases between them. The length of the CDR3 is 13 residues. Germline V gene data show CDR1 as MNHEY and CDR2 as SVGEGT. The CDR3 coding sequence is TGTGCCAGCAGGGAACCCGGTGGAAGGGAGCTGTTTTTT. Its protein is CASREPGGRELFF.

This clonotype occurred a few times. The V and J genes are TRBV18 and TRBJ2-5; unclear D gene. V dropped 5 bases and J dropped 2 bases, with 12 bases sitting between them. Germline V lookup: CDR1 KGHSH, CDR2 LQKENI. CDR3 size: 14 residues. In nucleotides, the CDR3 is TGTGCCAGCTCAGGGGTCCAACTTCAAGAGACCCAGTACTTC. Encoded protein: CASSGVQLQETQYF. The variable domain in full, with the rest retrieved from reference TRBV18 and TRBJ2-5, is NAGVMQNPRHLVRRRGQEARLRCSPMKGHSHVYWYRQLPEEGLKFMVYLQKENIIDESGMPKERFSAEFPKEGPSILRIQQVVRGDSAAYFCASSGVQLQETQYFGPGTRLLVL.

This chain uses TRBV29-1 with TRBJ2-7; D is possibly TRBD1 or TRBD2 (5 bases each). Germline CDR1 is SQVTM and CDR2 is ANQGSEA. The V and J ends lost 4 bases and 3 bases respectively, with 10 bases between them. This CDR3 has 12 amino acids. This CDR3 reads CSVVDSGYEQYF. CDR3 nucleotides: TGCAGCGTTGTCGACAGCGGCTACGAGCAGTACTTC.

The genes are TRBV6-5 and TRBJ2-1; 10 bases match TRBD2. The CDR3 loop spans 16 amino acids. Germline assignment: CDR1 MNHEY and CDR2 SVGAGI. Germline trimming cut 3 bases from V and 6 bases from J; bases unmatched to any gene: 8. This chain's CDR3 is CASSYGLAGAFNEQFF. CDR3 DNA: TGTGCCAGCAGTTATGGGCTAGCGGGAGCGTTCAATGAGCAGTTCTTC.